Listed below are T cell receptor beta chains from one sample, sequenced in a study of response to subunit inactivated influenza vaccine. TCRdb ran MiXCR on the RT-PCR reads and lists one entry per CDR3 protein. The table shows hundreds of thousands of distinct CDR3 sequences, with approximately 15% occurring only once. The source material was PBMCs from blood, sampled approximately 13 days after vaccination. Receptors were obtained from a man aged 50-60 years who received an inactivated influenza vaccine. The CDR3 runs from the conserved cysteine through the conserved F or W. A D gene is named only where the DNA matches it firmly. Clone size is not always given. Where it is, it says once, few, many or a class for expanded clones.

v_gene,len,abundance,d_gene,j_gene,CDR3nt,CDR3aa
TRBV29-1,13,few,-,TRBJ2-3,TGCAGCGTTGATAGGGCTAGCACAGATACGCAGTATTTT,CSVDRASTDTQYF
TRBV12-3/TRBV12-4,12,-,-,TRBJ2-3,TGTGCCAGCAGTGCAGAGGTGGATACGCAGTATTTT,CASSAEVDTQYF
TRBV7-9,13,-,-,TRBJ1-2,TGTGCCAGCAGCTTAACGGCGACGGATGGCTACACCTTC,CASSLTATDGYTF
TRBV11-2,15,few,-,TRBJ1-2,TGTGCCAGCAGCTTAGTGGCGGCAGGGGCCTATGGCTACACCTTC,CASSLVAAGAYGYTF
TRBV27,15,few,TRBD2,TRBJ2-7,TGTGCCAGCAGCTCGCGGGAGGGGGGATCCTACGAGCAGTACTTC,CASSSREGGSYEQYF
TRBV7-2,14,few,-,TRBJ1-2,TGTGCCAGCAGCGTACGGGAAGTCAGCCCGCAAGCCTTCTTC,CASSVREVSPQAFF
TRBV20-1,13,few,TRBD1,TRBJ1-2,TGCAGTGCTAGAGAGTCAGGGGGCTATGGCTACACCTTC,CSARESGGYGYTF
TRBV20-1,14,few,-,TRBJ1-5,TGCAGTGCTGCGACAGCGGGGGGCAATCAGCCCCAGCATTTT,CSAATAGGNQPQHF
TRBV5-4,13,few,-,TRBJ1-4,TGTGCCAGCAGCTCGCTCGCTAATGAAAAACTGTTTTTT,CASSSLANEKLFF
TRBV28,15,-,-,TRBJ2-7,TGTGCCAGCAGTTTGGGCAGGGTCGGCTCCTACGAGCAGTACTTC,CASSLGRVGSYEQYF
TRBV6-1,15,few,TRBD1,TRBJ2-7,TGTGCCAGCCAGACGGGACAGAATATACCCTACGAGCAGTACTTC,CASQTGQNIPYEQYF
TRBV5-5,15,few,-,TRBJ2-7,TGTGCCAGCAGCTTGGGACTGACAGCCTACTACGAGCAGTACTTC,CASSLGLTAYYEQYF
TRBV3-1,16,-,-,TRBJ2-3,TGTGCCAGCAGATATAATCGGGGGAGTGGCACAGATACGCAGTATTTT,CASRYNRGSGTDTQYF
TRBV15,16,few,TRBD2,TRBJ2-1,TGTGCCACCAGCAGAGAGAGCGGGAGGGCGGCAAGAGAGCAGTTCTTC,CATSRESGRAAREQFF
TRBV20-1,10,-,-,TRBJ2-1,TGCAGTGCTGGCAGGAATGAGCAGTTCTTC,CSAGRNEQFF
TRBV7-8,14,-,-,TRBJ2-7,TGTGCCAGCAGCCCCCTGGGGTCGGGTTACGAGCAGTACTTC,CASSPLGSGYEQYF
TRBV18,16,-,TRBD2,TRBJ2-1,TGTGCCAGCTCACCACAGGGACTAGCGAGAAGCAATGAGCAGTTCTTC,CASSPQGLARSNEQFF
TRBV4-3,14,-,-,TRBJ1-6,TGCGCCAGCAGCCAAGGGGGGCGTAATTCACCCCTCCACTTT,CASSQGGRNSPLHF
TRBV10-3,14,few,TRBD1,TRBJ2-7,TGTGCCATCAGTGAGCCGGGACAGGTCTTCGAGCAGTACTTC,CAISEPGQVFEQYF
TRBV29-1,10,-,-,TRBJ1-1,TGCAGCGTAGGGACGGTAGAAGCTTTCTTT,CSVGTVEAFF
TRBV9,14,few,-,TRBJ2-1,TGTGCCAGCAGCGTATTAGGACTGGGCAATGAGCAGTTCTTC,CASSVLGLGNEQFF
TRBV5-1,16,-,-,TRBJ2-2,TGCGCCAGCAGCTTGGCTACTAGACGGAACACCGGGGAGCTGTTTTTT,CASSLATRRNTGELFF
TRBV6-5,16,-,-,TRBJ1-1,TGTGCCAGCAGTTACCAACTTCCTCAGGCGAACACTGAAGCTTTCTTT,CASSYQLPQANTEAFF
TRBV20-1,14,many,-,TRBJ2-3,TGCAGTGCTAGAGTGGGCGACCACGCAGATACGCAGTATTTT,CSARVGDHADTQYF
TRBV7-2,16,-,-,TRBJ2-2,TGTGCCAGCAGCTCGACGGGGACGGTGAACACCGGGGAGCTGTTTTTT,CASSSTGTVNTGELFF
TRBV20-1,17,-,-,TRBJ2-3,TGCAGTGCTAGAGATTACCTCGCGGGACAGAGCACAGATACGCAGTATTTT,CSARDYLAGQSTDTQYF
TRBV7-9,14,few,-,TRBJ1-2,TGTGCCAGCAGCCTTGGGGCAGTCTACTATGGCTACACCTTC,CASSLGAVYYGYTF